One T cell receptor beta chain is described in this entry. Its specificity is unknown. The record originates from a study of cytomegalovirus exposure and HLA in healthy donors. The study's findings and limits: CMV antigen specificity of a few CMV-associated chains was confirmed in vitro. At a 0.05 false discovery rate, a later analysis found 18,000 or so TCR beta sequences to be associated with HLA alleles. The classifier, whose performance was assessed in both the original and validation cohorts, reportedly diagnosed cytomegalovirus status with high specificity and sensitivity.

This CDR3 has 14 residues. J was trimmed by 4 bases and V by 7 bases; bases with no gene match: 10. Germline CDR1 is MDHEN and CDR2 is SYDVKM. The PCR employed 60 Vbeta primers together with 13 Jbeta primers. The repertoire was sequenced with immunoSEQ multiplex PCR; TCRdb's copy has only in-frame clones and lacks some. Of around 200,000 clones listed, 65% to 85% were seen once; the top ten hold 1.5% to 2%. The chain links TRBV28 to TRBJ2-7, with TRBD1 matching 7 bases. This TCR derives from a young woman in good health and CMV-seronegative. Input material: PBMCs. CDR3 region: CASTETGIGYEQYF. DNA of the CDR3: TGTGCCAGCACCGAGACAGGGATAGGGTACGAGCAGTACTTC.